These 7 T cell receptor beta chains share one sample of origin, sequenced in a study of T cell repertoires in cytomegalovirus infection. TCRdb reprocessed the reads with MiXCR, giving one entry per CDR3 protein. The repertoire includes 200,000 or so distinct CDR3 sequences, approximately 20% of them detected once, and around 3.1% sits in the top ten. The sequencing input was PBMCs. The receptors were gathered from a human donor in good health (CMV status not recorded). Some clones in this sample may be carry-over from other donors' samples.

This clonotype was observed a few times. This rearrangement joins TRBV20-1 to TRBJ1-6, with unresolved D. This CDR3 contains 16 residues. Trimming left V 6 bases short and J 5 bases short, with 20 bases between. Germline CDR1 reads DFQATT; CDR2 reads SNEGSKA (reference sequence). The CDR3 loop is CSAQMGAGDDNSPLHF. The CDR3 DNA follows: TGCAGTGCCCAAATGGGAGCCGGAGACGATAATTCACCCCTCCACTTT.

With respect to this clonotype: Its ends do not fully match the called genes, so a read error is possible. The V call is TRBV7-7, the J call TRBJ2-2; unclear D gene. CDR1 and CDR2 from the germline V gene are SSHAT and FNYEAQ (reference sequence). The CDR3 sequence is 15 residues long. The CDR3: CASSLETAYTGELFF. The CDR3, as DNA: TGTGCTAGCAGCTTAGAGACGGCCTACACCGGGGAGCTGTTTTTT.

This clonotype was seen only once. A read error may explain this, as a much larger clone is one base away. CDR3: CASSLSRGRGYF. The CDR3 DNA is TGTGCCAGCAGTTTAAGCCGGGGTCGAGGGTATTTT. The V call is TRBV28, the J call TRBJ2-3; D might be TRBD2 (5 bases). The CDR3 is 12 residues long. Germline V gene data show CDR1 as MDHEN and CDR2 as SYDVKM. Trimming removed 2 bases at V and 14 bases at J, with 14 bases between.

The chain joins TRBV3-1 to TRBJ2-7, with D tentatively TRBD1 or TRBD2 (5 bases each). Germline CDR1 reads LGHDT; CDR2 reads YNNKEL (reference sequence). Trimming removed 4 bases from V and 1 base from J, with 14 bases in between. This CDR3 has 15 amino acids. The CDR3 DNA reads TGTGCCAGCAGCCGCCGGGGCCTCCAATCCTACGAGCAGTACTTC. Residues: CASSRRGLQSYEQYF.

The V gene is TRBV6-1, the J gene TRBJ2-1; maybe TRBD2 (6 bases). The V end was cut by 6 bases, the J end by 1 base, with 13 bases between. The CDR3 is made up of 15 amino acids. CDR1 is MNHNS and CDR2 is SASEGT in the germline V gene. This chain's CDR3 is CASRPGRGSYNEQFF. CDR3 in DNA: TGTGCCAGCAGACCGGGCCGGGGGTCCTACAATGAGCAGTTCTTC.

The V and J genes are TRBV11-2 and TRBJ2-5; D unclear. Germline CDR1 and CDR2: SGHAT and FQNNGV. The CDR3 totals 13 residues. V lost 3 bases and J 2 bases, leaving 7 bases between the germline ends. CDR3 loop: CASSFAAQETQYF. CDR3 DNA sequence: TGTGCCAGCAGCTTCGCGGCACAAGAGACCCAGTACTTC. The full variable domain, with the rest looked up from reference TRBV11-2 and TRBJ2-5, is EAGVAQSPRYKIIEKRQSVAFWCNPISGHATLYWYQQILGQGPKLLIQFQNNGVVDDSQLPKDRFSAERLKGVDSTLKIQPAKLEDSAVYLCASSFAAQETQYFGPGTRLLVL.

This clonotype was recorded at least ten times. This chain uses TRBV2 with TRBJ1-1, with D perhaps TRBD1 (6 bases). In germline, CDR1 is SNHLY, CDR2 FYNNEI. Trimming pared 8 bases from V and 0 bases from J, leaving 10 bases between. CDR3 length: 13 residues. The CDR3 DNA reads as TGTGCCAGCGGACAGATCATGAACACTGAAGCTTTCTTT. This gives the protein CASGQIMNTEAFF.